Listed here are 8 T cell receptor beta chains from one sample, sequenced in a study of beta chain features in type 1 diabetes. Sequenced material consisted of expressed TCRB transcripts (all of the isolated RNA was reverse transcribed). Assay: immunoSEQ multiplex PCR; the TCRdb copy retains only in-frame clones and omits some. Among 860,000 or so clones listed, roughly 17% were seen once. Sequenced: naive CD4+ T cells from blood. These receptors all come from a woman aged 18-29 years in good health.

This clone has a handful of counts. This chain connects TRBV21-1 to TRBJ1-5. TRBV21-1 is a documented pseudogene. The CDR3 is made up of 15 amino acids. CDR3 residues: CASRPAPYSAQPQHF. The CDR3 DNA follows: TGTGCCAGCCGGCCGGCCCCCTATTCGGCTCAGCCCCAGCATTTT.

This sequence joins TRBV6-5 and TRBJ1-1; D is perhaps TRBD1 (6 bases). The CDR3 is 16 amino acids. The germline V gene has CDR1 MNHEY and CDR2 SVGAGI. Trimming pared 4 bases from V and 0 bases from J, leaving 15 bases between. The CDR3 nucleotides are TGTGCCAGCAGTTCTTCTCGGGGGCCGATGAACACTGAAGCTTTCTTT. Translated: CASSSSRGPMNTEAFF.

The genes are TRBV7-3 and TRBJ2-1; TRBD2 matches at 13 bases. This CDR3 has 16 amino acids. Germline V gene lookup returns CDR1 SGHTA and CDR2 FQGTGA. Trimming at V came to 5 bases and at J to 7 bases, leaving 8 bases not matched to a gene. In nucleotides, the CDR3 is TGTGCCAGCAGCGCCTCCGGGACTAGCGGGATTAATGAGCAGTTCTTC. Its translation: CASSASGTSGINEQFF.

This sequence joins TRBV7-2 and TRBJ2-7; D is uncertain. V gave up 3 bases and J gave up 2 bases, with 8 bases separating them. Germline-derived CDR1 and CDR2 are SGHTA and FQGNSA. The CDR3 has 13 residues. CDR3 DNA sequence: TGTGCCAGCAGCTTCCAGGATACCTACGAGCAGTACTTC. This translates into CASSFQDTYEQYF.

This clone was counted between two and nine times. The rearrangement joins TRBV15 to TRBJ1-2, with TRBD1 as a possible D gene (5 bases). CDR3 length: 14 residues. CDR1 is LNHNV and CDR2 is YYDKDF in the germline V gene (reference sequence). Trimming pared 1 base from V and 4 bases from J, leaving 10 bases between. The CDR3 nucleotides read TGTGCCACCAGCAGAGTATCTCAGGGCTATGGCTACACCTTC. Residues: CATSRVSQGYGYTF. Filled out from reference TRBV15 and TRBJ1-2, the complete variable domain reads DAMVIQNPRYQVTQFGKPVTLSCSQTLNHNVMYWYQQKSSQAPKLLFHYYDKDFNNEADTPDNFQSRRPNTSFCFLDIRSPGLGDTAMYLCATSRVSQGYGYTFGSGTRLTVV.

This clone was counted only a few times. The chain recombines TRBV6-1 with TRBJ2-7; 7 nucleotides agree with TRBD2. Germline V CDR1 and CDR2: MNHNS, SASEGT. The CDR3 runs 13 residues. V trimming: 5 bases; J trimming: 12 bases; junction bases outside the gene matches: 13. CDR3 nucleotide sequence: TGTGCCAGCAGTTTGATGGGCGGGGGTCCTGGGTACTTC. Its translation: CASSLMGGGPGYF.

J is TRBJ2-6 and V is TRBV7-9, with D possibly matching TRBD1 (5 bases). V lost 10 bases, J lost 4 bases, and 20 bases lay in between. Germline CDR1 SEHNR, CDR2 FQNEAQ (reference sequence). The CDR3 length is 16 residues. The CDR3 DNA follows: TGTGCCACCCTACTCCGTAAGGGGCCCGGGGCCAACGTCCTGACTTTC. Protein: CATLLRKGPGANVLTF.

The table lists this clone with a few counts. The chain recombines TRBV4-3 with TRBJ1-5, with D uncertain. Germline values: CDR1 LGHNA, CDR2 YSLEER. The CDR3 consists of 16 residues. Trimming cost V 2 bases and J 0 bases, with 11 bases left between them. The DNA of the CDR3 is TGCGCCAGCAGCCAAAACCTGGGATATAGCAATCAGCCCCAGCATTTT. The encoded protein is CASSQNLGYSNQPQHF.